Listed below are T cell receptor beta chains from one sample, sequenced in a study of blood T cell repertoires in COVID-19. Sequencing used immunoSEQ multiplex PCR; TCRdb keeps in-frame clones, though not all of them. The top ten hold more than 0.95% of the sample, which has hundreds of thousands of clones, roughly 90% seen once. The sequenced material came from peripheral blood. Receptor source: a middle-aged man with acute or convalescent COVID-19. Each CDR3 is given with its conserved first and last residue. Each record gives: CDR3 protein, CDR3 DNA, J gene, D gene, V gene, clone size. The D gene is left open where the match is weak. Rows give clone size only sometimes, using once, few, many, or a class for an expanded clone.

CDR3: CASSSLAGKETQYF; DNA: TGTGCCAGCAGCTCTCTAGCGGGGAAAGAGACCCAGTACTTC; J: TRBJ2-5; D: TRBD2; V: TRBV11-2; size: -
CDR3: CASSLQAGDNSPLHF; DNA: TGTGCCAGCAGTCTGCAAGCAGGGGATAATTCACCCCTCCACTTT; J: TRBJ1-6; D: -; V: TRBV3-1/TRBV3-2; size: -
CDR3: CASSPTLSYNEQFF; DNA: TGTGCCAGCAGCCCAACTCTCTCTTACAATGAGCAGTTCTTC; J: TRBJ2-1; D: -; V: TRBV11-3; size: -
CDR3: CASSAGAGTEAFF; DNA: TGTGCCAGTAGTGCGGGCGCCGGCACTGAAGCTTTCTTT; J: TRBJ1-1; D: -; V: TRBV19; size: -
CDR3: CASSELGRGRETQYF; DNA: TGTGCCAGCAGTGAATTGGGCAGGGGGCGAGAGACCCAGTACTTC; J: TRBJ2-5; D: TRBD1; V: TRBV6-1; size: -
CDR3: CASSSPGTGLNTEAFF; DNA: TGCGCCAGCAGCTCCCCCGGGACAGGGTTGAACACTGAAGCTTTCTTT; J: TRBJ1-1; D: TRBD1; V: TRBV5-1; size: -
CDR3: CASSLISGTGVSPQHF; DNA: TGTGCCAGCAGTTTAATTTCCGGGACAGGGGTATCGCCCCAGCATTTT; J: TRBJ1-5; D: TRBD1; V: TRBV28; size: -
CDR3: CASSLRGMISKTNEKLFF; DNA: TGTGCCAGCAGTCTTAGGGGTATGATCAGCAAAACTAATGAAAAACTGTTTTTT; J: TRBJ1-4; D: -; V: TRBV2; size: -
CDR3: CASSLGRRGQETQYF; DNA: TGTGCCAGCAGCTTAGGGCGTAGGGGGCAAGAGACCCAGTACTTC; J: TRBJ2-5; D: -; V: TRBV7-9; size: -
CDR3: CASRRQVNEQFF; DNA: TGTGCCAGCCGGAGACAGGTCAATGAGCAGTTCTTC; J: TRBJ2-1; D: -; V: TRBV6-5; size: -
CDR3: CASSSTGSLDTQYF; DNA: TGTGCCAGCAGCTCGACAGGTTCCTTGGATACGCAGTATTTT; J: TRBJ2-3; D: -; V: TRBV7-2; size: -
CDR3: CASSSSQGYYEQYF; DNA: TGTGCCAGCAGCTCGAGCCAGGGGTACTACGAGCAGTACTTC; J: TRBJ2-7; D: -; V: TRBV5-4; size: -
CDR3: CASSPTDKETQYF; DNA: TGTGCCAGCAGCCCTACAGACAAAGAGACCCAGTACTTC; J: TRBJ2-5; D: -; V: TRBV11-2; size: -
CDR3: CASSESPNEQFF; DNA: TGCGCCAGCAGTGAGTCCCCTAACGAGCAGTTCTTC; J: TRBJ2-1; D: -; V: TRBV10-1; size: -
CDR3: CASSSTSTGINGYTF; DNA: TGTGCCAGCAGCTCCACTTCAACAGGTATTAATGGCTACACCTTC; J: TRBJ1-2; D: -; V: TRBV7-9; size: -
CDR3: CASSHQRNGQWIGTQYF; DNA: TGTGCCAGCAGCCACCAACGTAATGGGCAGTGGATTGGGACCCAGTACTTC; J: TRBJ2-5; D: -; V: TRBV3-1/TRBV3-2; size: -
CDR3: CASSVNPDSLFGEKLFF; DNA: TGTGCCAGCAGCGTTAACCCCGACAGTTTGTTTGGCGAAAAACTGTTTTTT; J: TRBJ1-4; D: -; V: TRBV9; size: -
CDR3: CASRSRGGRSYGYTF; DNA: TGTGCCAGCAGAAGCCGGGGGGGCCGTAGCTATGGCTACACCTTC; J: TRBJ1-2; D: -; V: TRBV6-6; size: -
CDR3: CASSPGGGDLGGYTF; DNA: TGTGCCAGCTCACCGGGCGGGGGGGACCTCGGTGGCTACACCTTC; J: TRBJ1-2; D: -; V: TRBV18; size: -
CDR3: CATGVIDSYEQYF; DNA: TGTGCCACCGGGGTCATTGACTCCTACGAGCAGTACTTC; J: TRBJ2-7; D: -; V: TRBV6-5; size: -
CDR3: CASSFSGQGISTNEKLFF; DNA: -; J: TRBJ1-4; D: -; V: TRBV27; size: -
CDR3: CATSRGQSGDTQYF; DNA: TGTGCCACCAGCAGGGGACAATCAGGGGATACGCAGTATTTT; J: TRBJ2-3; D: -; V: TRBV15; size: -
CDR3: CASSPPGQGIYGYTF; DNA: TGTGCCAGCAGCCCCCCCGGACAGGGGATCTATGGCTACACCTTC; J: TRBJ1-2; D: TRBD1; V: TRBV7-3; size: -
CDR3: CASRRTSGRGGYEQYF; DNA: TGTGCCAGTAGAAGGACTAGCGGGAGAGGGGGATACGAGCAGTACTTC; J: TRBJ2-7; D: TRBD2; V: TRBV19; size: -
CDR3: CASSEDRFTEAFF; DNA: TGTGCCAGCAGTGAAGACAGGTTCACTGAAGCTTTCTTT; J: TRBJ1-1; D: -; V: TRBV25-1; size: -
CDR3: CASSPRGGAGMNTEAFF; DNA: TGTGCCAGCAGCCCGAGGGGAGGGGCTGGGATGAACACTGAAGCTTTCTTT; J: TRBJ1-1; D: -; V: TRBV9; size: -
CDR3: CASSLGGMTEAFF; DNA: TGTGCCAGCAGTTTAGGGGGCATGACTGAAGCTTTCTTT; J: TRBJ1-1; D: -; V: TRBV27; size: -
CDR3: CASSISQGGLAGELFF; DNA: TGTGCCAGTAGTATAAGCCAGGGAGGTCTAGCCGGGGAGCTGTTTTTT; J: TRBJ2-2; D: -; V: TRBV19; size: -
CDR3: CASRSSTGSNEQYF; DNA: TGTGCCAGCAGGAGCAGTACAGGGTCCAACGAGCAGTACTTC; J: TRBJ2-7; D: -; V: TRBV5-5; size: -
CDR3: CASSLDGTASDEQFF; DNA: TGCGCCAGCAGCTTGGATGGGACTGCCAGCGATGAGCAGTTCTTC; J: TRBJ2-1; D: -; V: TRBV5-1; size: -
CDR3: CASSYSTQGTSYGYTF; DNA: TGTGCCAGCAGTTACTCGACCCAGGGGACCAGCTATGGCTACACCTTC; J: TRBJ1-2; D: -; V: TRBV6-2/TRBV6-3; size: -
CDR3: CASSAQGSYGYTF; DNA: TGTGCCAGCAGTGCACAGGGCTCCTATGGCTACACCTTC; J: TRBJ1-2; D: -; V: TRBV28; size: -
CDR3: CASSPQGTGYNEQFF; DNA: TGTGCCAGCAGTCCTCAGGGGACAGGGTACAATGAGCAGTTCTTC; J: TRBJ2-1; D: TRBD1; V: TRBV7-6; size: -
CDR3: CASTGQGDVNSPLHF; DNA: TGTGCCAGCACCGGACAGGGAGATGTGAATTCACCCCTCCACTTT; J: TRBJ1-6; D: TRBD1; V: TRBV6-6; size: -
CDR3: CASSQGLNQPQHF; DNA: TGTGCCAGCAGCCAAGGACTCAATCAGCCCCAGCATTTT; J: TRBJ1-5; D: -; V: TRBV3-1/TRBV3-2; size: once
CDR3: CASSGGTREQYF; DNA: TGTGCCAGCAGCGGAGGGACCCGCGAGCAGTACTTC; J: TRBJ2-7; D: -; V: TRBV5-4; size: -
CDR3: CASSRSGTTNYGYTF; DNA: TGCGCCAGCAGCCGCTCAGGGACAACCAACTATGGCTACACCTTC; J: TRBJ1-2; D: -; V: TRBV4-1; size: -
CDR3: CASSLGSGTRTDTQYF; DNA: TGCGCCAGCAGCCTAGGAAGCGGAACTCGCACAGATACGCAGTATTTT; J: TRBJ2-3; D: -; V: TRBV5-1; size: -
CDR3: CATSRDLEGSPLHF; DNA: TGTGCCACCAGCAGAGATCTGGAGGGTTCACCCCTCCACTTT; J: TRBJ1-6; D: -; V: TRBV15; size: -
CDR3: CSVEGTGAGGSTDTQYF; DNA: TGCAGCGTTGAAGGTACTGGTGCGGGGGGGAGCACAGATACGCAGTATTTT; J: TRBJ2-3; D: TRBD2; V: TRBV29-1; size: -
CDR3: CASNRDQPQHF; DNA: TGTGCCAGCAACAGGGATCAGCCCCAGCATTTT; J: TRBJ1-5; D: -; V: TRBV2; size: -
CDR3: CASSLERGRTQYF; DNA: TGCGCCAGCAGCTTGGAACGGGGGAGGACCCAGTACTTC; J: TRBJ2-5; D: -; V: TRBV5-1; size: -
CDR3: CASSVLTDNNEQFF; DNA: TGTGCCAGCAGCGTACTCACAGACAACAATGAGCAGTTCTTC; J: TRBJ2-1; D: -; V: TRBV11-3; size: -
CDR3: CASSLGLASRTDTQYF; DNA: TGTGCCAGCAGCCTAGGTTTAGCGTCCCGCACAGATACGCAGTATTTT; J: TRBJ2-3; D: -; V: TRBV3-1/TRBV3-2; size: -
CDR3: CAISASTGGGYTF; DNA: TGTGCCATCAGTGCTTCTACAGGGGGAGGCTACACCTTC; J: TRBJ1-2; D: TRBD1; V: TRBV10-3; size: -
CDR3: CASSLARRGDEAFF; DNA: TGCGCCAGCAGCTTGGCCAGGAGGGGAGATGAAGCTTTCTTT; J: TRBJ1-1; D: -; V: TRBV5-1; size: few
CDR3: CAISDLHEASNQPQHF; DNA: TGTGCCATCAGTGATCTACACGAGGCTAGCAATCAGCCCCAGCATTTT; J: TRBJ1-5; D: -; V: TRBV10-3; size: -
CDR3: CASSPDRDMNSPLHF; DNA: TGTGCCAGCAGCCCGGACAGGGATATGAATTCACCCCTCCACTTT; J: TRBJ1-6; D: TRBD1; V: TRBV6-5; size: -
CDR3: CASSLYKGVGGYTF; DNA: TGTGCCAGCAGTTTATATAAGGGAGTGGGAGGCTACACCTTC; J: TRBJ1-2; D: -; V: TRBV27; size: -
CDR3: CAWSVLEGSGYTF; DNA: TGTGCCTGGAGTGTACTTGAGGGAAGTGGCTACACCTTC; J: TRBJ1-2; D: -; V: TRBV30; size: -
CDR3: CASSKPGGMIAEAFF; DNA: TGTGCCAGCAGCAAGCCTGGAGGGATGATCGCTGAAGCTTTCTTT; J: TRBJ1-1; D: -; V: TRBV7-9; size: few